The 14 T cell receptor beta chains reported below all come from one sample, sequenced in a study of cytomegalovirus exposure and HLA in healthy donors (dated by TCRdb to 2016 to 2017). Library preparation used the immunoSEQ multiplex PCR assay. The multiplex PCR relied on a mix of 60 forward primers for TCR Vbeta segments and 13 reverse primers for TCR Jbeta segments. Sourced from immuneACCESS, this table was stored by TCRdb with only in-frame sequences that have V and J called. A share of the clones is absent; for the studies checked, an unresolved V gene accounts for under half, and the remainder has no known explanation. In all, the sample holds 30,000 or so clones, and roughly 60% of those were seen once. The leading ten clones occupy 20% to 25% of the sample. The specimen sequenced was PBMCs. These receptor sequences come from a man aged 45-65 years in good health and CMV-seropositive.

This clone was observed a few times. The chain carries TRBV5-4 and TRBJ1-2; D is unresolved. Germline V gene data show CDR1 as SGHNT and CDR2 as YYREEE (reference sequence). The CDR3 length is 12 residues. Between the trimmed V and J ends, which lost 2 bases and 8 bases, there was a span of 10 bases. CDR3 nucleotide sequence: TGTGCCAGCAGCTTCCTTGTGGGCGGCTACACCTTC. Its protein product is CASSFLVGGYTF.

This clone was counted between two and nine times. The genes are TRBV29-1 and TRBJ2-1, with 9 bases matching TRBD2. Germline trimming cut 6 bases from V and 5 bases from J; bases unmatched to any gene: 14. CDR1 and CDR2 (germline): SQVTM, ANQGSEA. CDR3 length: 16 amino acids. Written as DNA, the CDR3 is TGCAGCGTCGAAAGACTAGCGGCAAACCTAAACAATGAGCAGTTCTTC. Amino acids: CSVERLAANLNNEQFF.

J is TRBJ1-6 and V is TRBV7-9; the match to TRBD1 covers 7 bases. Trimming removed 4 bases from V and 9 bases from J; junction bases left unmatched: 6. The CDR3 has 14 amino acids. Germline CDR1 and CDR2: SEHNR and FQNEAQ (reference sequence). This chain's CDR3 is CASSSPGQSSPLHF. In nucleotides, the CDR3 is TGTGCCAGCAGCTCCCCGGGACAGAGTTCACCCCTCCACTTT.

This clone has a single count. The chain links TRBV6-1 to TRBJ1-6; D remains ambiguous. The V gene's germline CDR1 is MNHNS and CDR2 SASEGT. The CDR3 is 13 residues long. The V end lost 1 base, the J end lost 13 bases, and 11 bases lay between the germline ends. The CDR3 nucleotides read TGTGCCAGCAGTGAAGAGGACTCTTCGCCCCTCCACTTT. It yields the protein CASSEEDSSPLHF.

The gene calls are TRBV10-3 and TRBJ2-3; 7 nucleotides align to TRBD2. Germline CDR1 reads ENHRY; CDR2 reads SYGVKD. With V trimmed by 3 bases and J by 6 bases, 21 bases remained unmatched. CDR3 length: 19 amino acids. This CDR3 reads CAISDITGERSWGGDTQYF. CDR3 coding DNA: TGTGCCATCAGTGACATTACAGGAGAGAGAAGCTGGGGGGGGGATACGCAGTATTTT.

The CDR3 bases are TGTGCCAGCAGCCAGGTCTGGGAGACCCAGTACTTC. It is translated as CASSQVWETQYF. This chain uses TRBV5-6 with TRBJ2-5; D is undetermined. V was trimmed by 4 bases and J by 5 bases, leaving 9 bases between them. The CDR3 totals 12 residues. CDR1 and CDR2 (germline): SGHDT, YYEEEE.

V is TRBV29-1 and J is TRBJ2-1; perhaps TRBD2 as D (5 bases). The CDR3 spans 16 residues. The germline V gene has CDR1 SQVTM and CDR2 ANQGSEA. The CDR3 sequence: CSMCQGRLNEYNEQFF. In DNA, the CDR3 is TGCAGTATGTGCCAAGGGAGACTCAACGAGTATAATGAGCAGTTCTTC.

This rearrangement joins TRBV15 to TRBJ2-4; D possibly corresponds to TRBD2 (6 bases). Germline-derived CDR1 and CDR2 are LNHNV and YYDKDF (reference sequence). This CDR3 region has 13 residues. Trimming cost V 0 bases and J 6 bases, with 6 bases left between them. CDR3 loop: CATSREGGNIQYF. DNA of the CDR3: TGTGCCACCAGCAGAGAGGGGGGAAACATTCAGTACTTC.

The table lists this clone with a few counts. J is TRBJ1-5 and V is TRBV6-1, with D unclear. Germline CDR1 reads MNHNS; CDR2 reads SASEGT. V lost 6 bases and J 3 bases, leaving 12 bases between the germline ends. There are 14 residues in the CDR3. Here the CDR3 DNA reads TGTGCCAGCAGGAACAGAGAAGACAATCAGCCCCAGCATTTT. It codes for CASRNREDNQPQHF.

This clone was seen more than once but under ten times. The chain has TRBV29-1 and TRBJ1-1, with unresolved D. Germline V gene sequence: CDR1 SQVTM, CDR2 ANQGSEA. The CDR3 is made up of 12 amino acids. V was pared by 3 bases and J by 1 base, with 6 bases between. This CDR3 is CSVEYKNTEAFF. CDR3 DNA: TGCAGCGTTGAGTACAAGAACACTGAAGCTTTCTTT. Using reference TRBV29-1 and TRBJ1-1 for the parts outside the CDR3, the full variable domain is SAVISQKPSRDICQRGTSLTIQCQVDSQVTMMFWYRQQPGQSLTLIATANQGSEATYESGFVIDKFPISRPNLTFSTLTVSNMSPEDSSIYLCSVEYKNTEAFFGQGTRLTVV.

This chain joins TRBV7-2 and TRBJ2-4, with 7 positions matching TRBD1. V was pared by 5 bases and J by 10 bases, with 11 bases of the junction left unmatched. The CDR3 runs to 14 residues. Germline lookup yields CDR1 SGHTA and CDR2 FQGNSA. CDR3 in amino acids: CASSAIRGRGIQYF. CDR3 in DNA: TGTGCCAGCAGCGCAATAAGGGGGCGCGGGATTCAGTACTTC.

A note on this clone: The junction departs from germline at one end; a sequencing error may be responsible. The CDR3 DNA sequence: TGTGCCAGCAGCTTAGGAAGAGCACTCCTTCCCTCCTCCTTC. Translation: CASSLGRALLPSSF. The chain uses TRBV7-2 and TRBJ1-2; D gene ambiguous. The CDR3 runs 14 residues. CDR1 and CDR2 (germline): SGHTA, FQGNSA.

The CDR3 reads CASSTLPGRNNEQFF. CDR3 coding DNA: TGCGCCAGCAGCACCCTACCCGGGAGAAACAATGAGCAGTTCTTC. V usage is TRBV5-1 and J usage is TRBJ2-1, with TRBD2 as a possible D gene (6 bases). This CDR3 is built from 15 residues. Germline V gene sequence: CDR1 SGHRS, CDR2 YFSETQ. V was pared by 4 bases and J by 5 bases, with 16 bases between.

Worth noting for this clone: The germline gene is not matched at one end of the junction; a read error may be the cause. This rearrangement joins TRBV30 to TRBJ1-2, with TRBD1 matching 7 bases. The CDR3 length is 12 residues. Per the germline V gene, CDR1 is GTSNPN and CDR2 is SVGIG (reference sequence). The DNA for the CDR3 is TGTGCCTGGACTCCGGGACAGCGAGGCTACAACTTC. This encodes CAWTPGQRGYNF.